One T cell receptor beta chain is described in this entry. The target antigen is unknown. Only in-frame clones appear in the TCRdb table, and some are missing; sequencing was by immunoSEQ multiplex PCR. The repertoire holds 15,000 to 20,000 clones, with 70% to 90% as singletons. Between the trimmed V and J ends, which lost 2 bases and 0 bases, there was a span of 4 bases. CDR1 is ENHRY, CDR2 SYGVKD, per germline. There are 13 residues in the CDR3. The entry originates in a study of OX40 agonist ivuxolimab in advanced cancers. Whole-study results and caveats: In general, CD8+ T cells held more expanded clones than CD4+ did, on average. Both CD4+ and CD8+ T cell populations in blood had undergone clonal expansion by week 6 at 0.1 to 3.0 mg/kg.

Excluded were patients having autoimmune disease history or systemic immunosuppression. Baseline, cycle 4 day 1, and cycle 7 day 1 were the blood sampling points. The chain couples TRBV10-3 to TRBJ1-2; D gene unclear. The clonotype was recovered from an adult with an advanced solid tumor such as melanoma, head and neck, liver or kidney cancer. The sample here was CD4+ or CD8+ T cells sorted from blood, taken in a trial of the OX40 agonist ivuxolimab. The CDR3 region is CAISEAANYGYTF. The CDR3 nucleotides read TGTGCCATCAGTGAGGCAGCTAACTATGGCTACACCTTC.